These T cell receptor beta chains were read from a single sample in a study of radiation and T cells in renal cell carcinoma. The protocol was immunoSEQ multiplex PCR, while the TCRdb copy is restricted to in-frame clones and leaves out a portion. The repertoire has 150,000 to 180,000 clones, about nine tenths of them found once; the top ten carry 10% to 15%. Sequenced here: blood, sampled from a patient whose treatment included radiotherapy and nephrectomy. These receptors all stem from a woman in her forties or fifties with renal cell carcinoma. CDR3s include the opening cysteine and the closing phenylalanine or tryptophan. The D gene is left open where the match is weak. Some rows have no size entry. The others give once, few or many, or a class for an expanded clone.

DNA: TGTGCCAGCAGCTTCGAGCGCCAAGAGACCCAGTACTTC
CDR3: CASSFERQETQYF
size: -
V: TRBV5-4
length: 13
D: -
J: TRBJ2-5

DNA: TGTGCCAGCAGCTTGGGCCCAAACAGGGGTGTGACTGGAAACACCATATATTTT
CDR3: CASSLGPNRGVTGNTIYF
size: -
V: TRBV5-6
length: 18
D: TRBD1
J: TRBJ1-3

DNA: TGTGCCAGTAGTATTCGGGGAGCTACCTACAATGAGCAGTTCTTC
CDR3: CASSIRGATYNEQFF
size: once
V: TRBV19
length: 15
D: -
J: TRBJ2-1

DNA: TGTGCCAGCAGCCCCCGACTAGCGGGGGGCACAGATACGCAGTATTTT
CDR3: CASSPRLAGGTDTQYF
size: -
V: TRBV7-6
length: 16
D: TRBD2
J: TRBJ2-3

DNA: TGTGCCAGCAGCCAATTGACGCAGAGCCCAGCGGATACGCAGTATTTT
CDR3: CASSQLTQSPADTQYF
size: -
V: TRBV5-6
length: 16
D: -
J: TRBJ2-3

DNA: TGCGCCAGCAGCTTTGATGAGCAACAGCCCCAGCATTTT
CDR3: CASSFDEQQPQHF
size: few
V: TRBV5-1
length: 13
D: -
J: TRBJ1-5

DNA: TGTGCCAGCAGTTTGAACAGGGTGGGGACTGAAGCTTTCTTT
CDR3: CASSLNRVGTEAFF
size: -
V: TRBV27
length: 14
D: -
J: TRBJ1-1

DNA: TGTGCCAGCAGTGGGGAGACAGGCAGAAATGAAAAACTGTTTTTT
CDR3: CASSGETGRNEKLFF
size: -
V: TRBV2
length: 15
D: -
J: TRBJ1-4

DNA: TGCAGTGCTAGCGACAGGGCTGGCTACACCTTC
CDR3: CSASDRAGYTF
size: -
V: TRBV20-1
length: 11
D: TRBD1
J: TRBJ1-2

DNA: TGTGCCAGTCACGACCAGGCACAGGGACCGTATGGCTACACCTTC
CDR3: CASHDQAQGPYGYTF
size: -
V: TRBV19
length: 15
D: -
J: TRBJ1-2

DNA: TGTGCCATCAGGCCCGGGGACAGGGGCAACTATGGCTACACCTTC
CDR3: CAIRPGDRGNYGYTF
size: -
V: TRBV10-3
length: 15
D: TRBD1
J: TRBJ1-2

DNA: TGCAGTGCTAGGGAGAATCATGAGCAGTTCTTC
CDR3: CSARENHEQFF
size: -
V: TRBV20-1
length: 11
D: -
J: TRBJ2-1

DNA: TGTGCCAGCAGCTTAGGGTGGACTGATGAAGCCAAAAACATTCAGTACTTC
CDR3: CASSLGWTDEAKNIQYF
size: -
V: TRBV7-9
length: 17
D: -
J: TRBJ2-4

DNA: TGTGCCAGCAGTTACCAGGGGGGTGCTGGAAACACCATATATTTT
CDR3: CASSYQGGAGNTIYF
size: -
V: TRBV6-5
length: 15
D: TRBD1
J: TRBJ1-3

DNA: TGCGCCAGCAGCCCGGGGACCCGCACGGGACGGGTGTTCTTC
CDR3: CASSPGTRTGRVFF
size: -
V: TRBV4-3
length: 14
D: -
J: TRBJ2-1

DNA: TGTGCCAGCAGCGAACTGCCCGGGACTATCTTCGGGTTCAATGAGCAGTTCTTC
CDR3: CASSELPGTIFGFNEQFF
size: -
V: TRBV9
length: 18
D: TRBD2
J: TRBJ2-1

DNA: TGCGCCAGCAGCCAAGGGGGAAGGGTGAAGCCCCAGCATTTT
CDR3: CASSQGGRVKPQHF
size: few
V: TRBV4-1
length: 14
D: -
J: TRBJ1-5

DNA: TGTGCCAGCAGCCCAGGGGCAGGGAGTCAGACCCAGTACTTC
CDR3: CASSPGAGSQTQYF
size: -
V: TRBV7-3
length: 14
D: -
J: TRBJ2-5

DNA: TGTGCCAGTAGTGATAAAAAGGGGGGAACCTACAATGAGCAGTTCTTC
CDR3: CASSDKKGGTYNEQFF
size: -
V: TRBV19
length: 16
D: -
J: TRBJ2-1

DNA: TGTGCCAGCAGTGAACCCGGGACAGGCTACAATGAGCAGTTCTTC
CDR3: CASSEPGTGYNEQFF
size: -
V: TRBV6-1
length: 15
D: TRBD1
J: TRBJ2-1

DNA: TGTGCCAGCTCACCACCGATAAGGAGTGGGGGCGGCTACACCTTC
CDR3: CASSPPIRSGGGYTF
size: -
V: TRBV18
length: 15
D: -
J: TRBJ1-2

DNA: TGTGCCACCAGCGGGGGTAACGGGGCCAACGAGCAGTACTTC
CDR3: CATSGGNGANEQYF
size: once
V: TRBV15
length: 14
D: -
J: TRBJ2-7

DNA: TGTGCCAGCAATTCTAACAGGGGGAATTCACCCCTCCACTTT
CDR3: CASNSNRGNSPLHF
size: -
V: TRBV2
length: 14
D: TRBD1
J: TRBJ1-6

DNA: TGTGCCACCAGCAGAGATTCGAGCGGGCCTCCGTACCAAGAGACCCAGTACTTC
CDR3: CATSRDSSGPPYQETQYF
size: -
V: TRBV15
length: 18
D: -
J: TRBJ2-5

DNA: TGTGCCAGCAGGAGACAGGGAGGAAACTATGGCTACACCTTC
CDR3: CASRRQGGNYGYTF
size: once
V: TRBV2
length: 14
D: TRBD1
J: TRBJ1-2

DNA: TGTGCCAGCAGCCAATTTAAGGACACGGTTATGGATGGCTACACCTTC
CDR3: CASSQFKDTVMDGYTF
size: -
V: TRBV16
length: 16
D: -
J: TRBJ1-2

DNA: TGTGCCAGCAGAGGGGAGGGGAGGGCCCAAGAGACCCAGTACTTC
CDR3: CASRGEGRAQETQYF
size: -
V: TRBV9
length: 15
D: TRBD2
J: TRBJ2-5

DNA: TGTGCCAGCAGCTCGAGGGGAGCGCCCGGGGAGCTGTTTTTT
CDR3: CASSSRGAPGELFF
size: -
V: TRBV11-1
length: 14
D: -
J: TRBJ2-2

DNA: TGCGCCAGCAGCTTGGCGTTAGCGGGGGCAGCAGAGACCCAGTACTTC
CDR3: CASSLALAGAAETQYF
size: -
V: TRBV5-1
length: 16
D: TRBD2
J: TRBJ2-5

DNA: TGTGCCAGCAGTGACTCGACCGAACAGGGGACTAAAGGGGGAGAGACCCAGTACTTC
CDR3: CASSDSTEQGTKGGETQYF
size: -
V: TRBV6-4
length: 19
D: -
J: TRBJ2-5

DNA: TGTGCCAGCAGCTTAGCGCTCGCAGTCCGGGGAAACACCATATATTTT
CDR3: CASSLALAVRGNTIYF
size: -
V: TRBV7-2
length: 16
D: -
J: TRBJ1-3

DNA: TGTGCAAGTCGCTTAGCCTCCTTGTCGAACACCGGGGAGCTGTTTTTT
CDR3: CASRLASLSNTGELFF
size: -
V: TRBV12-2
length: 16
D: -
J: TRBJ2-2

DNA: TGTGCCAGCAGCTTACGGGGGGGACCCGGGGAGCTGTTTTTT
CDR3: CASSLRGGPGELFF
size: -
V: TRBV11-3
length: 14
D: TRBD2
J: TRBJ2-2

DNA: TGTGCCACCAGCAGAGACAGGGTGGGTGGCTACACCTTC
CDR3: CATSRDRVGGYTF
size: -
V: TRBV15
length: 13
D: -
J: TRBJ1-2

DNA: TGTGCCATCAGCGCTAACTATGGCTACACCTTC
CDR3: CAISANYGYTF
size: once
V: TRBV6-6
length: 11
D: -
J: TRBJ1-2

DNA: TGTGCCAGCAGTTACGGATCCTGGGACAGGGAATACGAGCAGTACTTC
CDR3: CASSYGSWDREYEQYF
size: -
V: TRBV6-5
length: 16
D: TRBD1
J: TRBJ2-7

DNA: TGTGCCAGCAGCTTGAAATCCGGTGCAAACACCATATATTTT
CDR3: CASSLKSGANTIYF
size: -
V: TRBV5-4
length: 14
D: -
J: TRBJ1-3

DNA: TGTGCCAGCAGTTACGGGCAGCAAGAGACCCAGTACTTC
CDR3: CASSYGQQETQYF
size: few
V: TRBV6-5
length: 13
D: -
J: TRBJ2-5

DNA: TGTGCCAGCAGCTCGGGACTAGCGGGGGGTGTGGGGCAGTTCTTC
CDR3: CASSSGLAGGVGQFF
size: -
V: TRBV7-2
length: 15
D: TRBD2
J: TRBJ2-1

DNA: TGTGCCAGCAGCCTACCCCCCGACAGGGAGGTACGTAATTCACCCCTCCACTTT
CDR3: CASSLPPDREVRNSPLHF
size: -
V: TRBV7-8
length: 18
D: TRBD1
J: TRBJ1-6